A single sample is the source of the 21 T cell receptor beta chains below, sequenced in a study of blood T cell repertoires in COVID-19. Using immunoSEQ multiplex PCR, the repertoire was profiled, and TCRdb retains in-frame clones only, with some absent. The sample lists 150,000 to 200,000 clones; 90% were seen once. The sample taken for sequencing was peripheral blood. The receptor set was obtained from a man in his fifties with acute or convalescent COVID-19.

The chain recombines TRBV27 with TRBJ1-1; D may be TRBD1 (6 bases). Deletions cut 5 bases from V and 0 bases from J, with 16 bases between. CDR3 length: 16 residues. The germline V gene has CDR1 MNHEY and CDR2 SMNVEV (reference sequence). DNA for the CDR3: TGTGCCAGCAGTCCCCCATTTGCAGGGGTGAACACTGAAGCTTTCTTT. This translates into CASSPPFAGVNTEAFF.

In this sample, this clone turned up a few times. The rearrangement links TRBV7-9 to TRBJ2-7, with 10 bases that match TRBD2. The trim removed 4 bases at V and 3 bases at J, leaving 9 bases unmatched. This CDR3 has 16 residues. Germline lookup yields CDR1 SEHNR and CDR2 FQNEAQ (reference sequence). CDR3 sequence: CASSYSGLAESYEQYF. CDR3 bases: TGTGCCAGCAGCTATTCCGGACTAGCGGAAAGCTACGAGCAGTACTTC. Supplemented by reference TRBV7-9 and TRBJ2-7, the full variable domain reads DTGVSQNPRHKITKRGQNVTFRCDPISEHNRLYWYRQTLGQGPEFLTYFQNEAQLEKSRLLSDRFSAERPKGSFSTLEIQRTEQGDSAMYLCASSYSGLAESYEQYFGPGTRLTVT.

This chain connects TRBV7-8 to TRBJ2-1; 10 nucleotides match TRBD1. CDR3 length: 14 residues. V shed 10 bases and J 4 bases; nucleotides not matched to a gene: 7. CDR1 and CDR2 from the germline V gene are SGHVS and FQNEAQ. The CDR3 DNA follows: TGTGCCACACGCCGGGACAGGGGATACAATGAGCAGTTCTTC. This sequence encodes CATRRDRGYNEQFF.

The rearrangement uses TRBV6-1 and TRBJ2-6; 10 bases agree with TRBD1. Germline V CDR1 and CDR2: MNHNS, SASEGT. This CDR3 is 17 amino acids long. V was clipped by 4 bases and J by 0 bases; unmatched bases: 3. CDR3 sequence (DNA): TGTGCCAGCAGTGGGGGACAGGGGATCTCTGGGGCCAACGTCCTGACTTTC. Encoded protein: CASSGGQGISGANVLTF.

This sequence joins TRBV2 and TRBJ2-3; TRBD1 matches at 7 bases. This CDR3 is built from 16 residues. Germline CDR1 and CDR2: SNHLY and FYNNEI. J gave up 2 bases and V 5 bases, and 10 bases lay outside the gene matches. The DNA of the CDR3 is TGTGCCAGCAGTCAGGGGACAGTTCCCCCCACAGATACGCAGTATTTT. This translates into CASSQGTVPPTDTQYF. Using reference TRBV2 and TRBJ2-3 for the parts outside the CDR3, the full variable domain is EPEVTQTPSHQVTQMGQEVILRCVPISNHLYFYWYRQILGQKVEFLVSFYNNEISEKSEIFDDQFSVERPDGSNFTLKIRSTKLEDSAMYFCASSQGTVPPTDTQYFGPGTRLTVL.

The CDR3 protein is CASSFEITRLFF. The CDR3 nucleotides read TGTGCCAGCAGTTTCGAGATAACCCGACTGTTTTTT. The chain joins TRBV12-3 or TRBV12-4 to TRBJ1-4; no clear D. This CDR3 has 12 residues. V was clipped by 3 bases and J by 13 bases, with 12 bases between them.

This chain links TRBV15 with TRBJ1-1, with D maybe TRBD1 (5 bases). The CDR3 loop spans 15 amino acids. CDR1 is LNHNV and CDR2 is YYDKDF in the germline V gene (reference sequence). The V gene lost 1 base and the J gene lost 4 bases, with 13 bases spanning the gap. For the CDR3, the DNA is TGTGCCACCAGCAGAGGGGGGGAGATGGCCACTGAAGCTTTCTTT. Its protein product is CATSRGGEMATEAFF.

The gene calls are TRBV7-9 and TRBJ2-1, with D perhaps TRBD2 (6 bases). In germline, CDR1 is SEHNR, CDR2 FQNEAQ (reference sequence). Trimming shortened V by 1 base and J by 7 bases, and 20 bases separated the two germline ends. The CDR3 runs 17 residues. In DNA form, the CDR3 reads TGTGCCAGCAGCTTAGTCCGGCTAGCGTTAGAAGAGAATGAGCAGTTCTTC. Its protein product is CASSLVRLALEENEQFF.

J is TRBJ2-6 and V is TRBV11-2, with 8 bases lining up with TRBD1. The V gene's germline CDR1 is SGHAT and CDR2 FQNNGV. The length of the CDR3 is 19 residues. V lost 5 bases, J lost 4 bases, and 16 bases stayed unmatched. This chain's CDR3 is CASSRGLRDRFLGANVLTF. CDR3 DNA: TGTGCCAGCAGCCGGGGACTCCGGGACAGGTTCTTGGGGGCCAACGTCCTGACTTTC. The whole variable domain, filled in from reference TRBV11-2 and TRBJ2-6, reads EAGVAQSPRYKIIEKRQSVAFWCNPISGHATLYWYQQILGQGPKLLIQFQNNGVVDDSQLPKDRFSAERLKGVDSTLKIQPAKLEDSAVYLCASSRGLRDRFLGANVLTFGAGSRLTVL.

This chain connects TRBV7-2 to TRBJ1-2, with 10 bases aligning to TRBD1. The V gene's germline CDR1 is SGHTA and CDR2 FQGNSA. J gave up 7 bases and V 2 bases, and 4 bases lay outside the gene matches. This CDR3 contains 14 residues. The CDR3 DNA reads TGTGCCAGCAGCTTAAACCGGGACAGGGGTGGCTACACCTTC. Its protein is CASSLNRDRGGYTF.

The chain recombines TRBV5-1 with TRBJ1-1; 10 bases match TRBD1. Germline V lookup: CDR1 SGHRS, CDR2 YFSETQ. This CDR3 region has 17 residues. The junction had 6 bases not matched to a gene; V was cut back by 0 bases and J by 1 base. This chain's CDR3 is CASSLARDRGRNTEAFF. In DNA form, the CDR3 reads TGCGCCAGCAGCTTGGCTAGGGACAGGGGAAGGAACACTGAAGCTTTCTTT.

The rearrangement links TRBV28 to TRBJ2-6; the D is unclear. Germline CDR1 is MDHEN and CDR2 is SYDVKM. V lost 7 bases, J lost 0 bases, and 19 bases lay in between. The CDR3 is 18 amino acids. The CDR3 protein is CASKVTSVADSGANVLTF. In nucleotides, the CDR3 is TGTGCCAGCAAGGTCACCAGCGTCGCGGACTCTGGGGCCAACGTCCTGACTTTC.

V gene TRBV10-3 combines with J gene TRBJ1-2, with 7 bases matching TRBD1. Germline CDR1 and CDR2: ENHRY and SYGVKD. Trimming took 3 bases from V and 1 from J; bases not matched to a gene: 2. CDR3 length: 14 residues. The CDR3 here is CAISDRTGNYGYTF. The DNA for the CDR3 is TGTGCCATCAGTGACCGGACAGGTAACTATGGCTACACCTTC.

The CDR3 DNA follows: TGTGCCAGCAGCGATGGGACAGGGAAGCGGAGTGGCTACACCTTC. Its protein is CASSDGTGKRSGYTF. The chain carries TRBV9 and TRBJ1-2; 9 nucleotides line up with TRBD1. CDR3 length: 15 amino acids. V was pared by 3 bases and J by 7 bases, with 10 bases of the junction left unmatched. Germline lookup yields CDR1 SGDLS and CDR2 YYNGEE.

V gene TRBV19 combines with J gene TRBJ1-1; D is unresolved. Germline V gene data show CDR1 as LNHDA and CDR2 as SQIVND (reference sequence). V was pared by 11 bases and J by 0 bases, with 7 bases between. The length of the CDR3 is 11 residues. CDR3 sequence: CAGQMNTEAFF. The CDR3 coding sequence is TGTGCCGGCCAAATGAACACTGAAGCTTTCTTT.

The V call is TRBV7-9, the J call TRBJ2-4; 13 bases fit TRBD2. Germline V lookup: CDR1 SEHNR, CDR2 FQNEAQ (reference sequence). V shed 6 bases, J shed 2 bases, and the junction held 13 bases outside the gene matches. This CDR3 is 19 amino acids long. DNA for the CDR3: TGTGCCAGCAGTCCAGGACTAGCGGGAGTGTTTCGTTCCAAAAACATTCAGTACTTC. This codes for CASSPGLAGVFRSKNIQYF.

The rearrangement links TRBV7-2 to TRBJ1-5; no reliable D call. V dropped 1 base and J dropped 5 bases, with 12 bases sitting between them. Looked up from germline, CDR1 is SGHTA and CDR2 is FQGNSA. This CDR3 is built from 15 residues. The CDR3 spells CASSLVPGVYQPQHF. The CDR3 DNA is TGTGCCAGCAGCTTAGTCCCGGGTGTCTATCAGCCCCAGCATTTT.

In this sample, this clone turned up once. This CDR3 is CASSLEQGWETQYF. The DNA of the CDR3 is TGTGCCAGCAGCTTAGAACAGGGCTGGGAGACCCAGTACTTC. The rearrangement links TRBV7-6 to TRBJ2-5; possible D gene TRBD1, 6 bases. From germline, CDR1 is SGHVS and CDR2 FNYEAQ. The CDR3 has 14 residues. With 1 base removed from V and 5 bases from J, the gap between germline ends came to 11 bases.

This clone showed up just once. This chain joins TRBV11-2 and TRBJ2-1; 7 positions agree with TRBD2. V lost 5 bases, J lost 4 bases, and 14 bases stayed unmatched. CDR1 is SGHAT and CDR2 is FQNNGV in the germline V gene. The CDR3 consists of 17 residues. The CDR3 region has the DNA TGTGCCAGCAGCCGCGCGGGCAGCGGGGCCCTTTACAATGAGCAGTTCTTC. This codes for CASSRAGSGALYNEQFF.

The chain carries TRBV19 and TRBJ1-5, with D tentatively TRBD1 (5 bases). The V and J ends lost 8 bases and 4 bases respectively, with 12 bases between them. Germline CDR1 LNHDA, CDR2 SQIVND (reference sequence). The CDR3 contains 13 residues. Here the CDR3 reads CASRRGRNQPQHF. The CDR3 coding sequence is TGTGCCAGTCGAAGGGGCAGAAATCAGCCCCAGCATTTT.

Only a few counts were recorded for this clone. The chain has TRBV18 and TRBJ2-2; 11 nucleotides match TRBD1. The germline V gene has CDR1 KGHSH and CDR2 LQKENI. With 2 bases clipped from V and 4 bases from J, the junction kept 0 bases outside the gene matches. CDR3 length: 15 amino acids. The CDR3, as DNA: TGTGCCAGCTCACCAGGGACAGGGGGCACCGGGGAGCTGTTTTTT. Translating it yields CASSPGTGGTGELFF.